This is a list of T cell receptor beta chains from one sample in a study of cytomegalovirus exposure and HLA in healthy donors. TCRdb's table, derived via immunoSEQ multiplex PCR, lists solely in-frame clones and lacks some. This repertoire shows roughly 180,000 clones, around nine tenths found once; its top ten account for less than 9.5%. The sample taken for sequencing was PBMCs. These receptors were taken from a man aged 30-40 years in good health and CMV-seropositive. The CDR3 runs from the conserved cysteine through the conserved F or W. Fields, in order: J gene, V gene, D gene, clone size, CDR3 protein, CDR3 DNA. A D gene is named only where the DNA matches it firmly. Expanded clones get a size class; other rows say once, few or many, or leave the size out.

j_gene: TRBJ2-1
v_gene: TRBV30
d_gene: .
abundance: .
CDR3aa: CAWSDRGPYNEQFF
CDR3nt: TGTGCCTGGAGTGATCGGGGGCCGTACAATGAGCAGTTCTTC

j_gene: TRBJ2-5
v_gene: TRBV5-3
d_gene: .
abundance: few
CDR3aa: CARSLCAVWETQYF
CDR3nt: TGTGCCAGAAGCTTATGTGCGGTTTGGGAGACCCAGTACTTC

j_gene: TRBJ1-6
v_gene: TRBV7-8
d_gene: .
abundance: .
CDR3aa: CAGSRGEINSPLHF
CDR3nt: TGTGCCGGAAGTCGGGGGGAGATTAATTCACCCCTCCACTTT

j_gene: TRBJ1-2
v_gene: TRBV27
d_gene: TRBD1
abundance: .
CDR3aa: CASSRDRVPTGGYTF
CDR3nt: TGTGCCAGCAGCCGGGACAGGGTCCCTACAGGCGGCTACACCTTC

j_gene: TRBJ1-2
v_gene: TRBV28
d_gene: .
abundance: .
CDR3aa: CASSFGVRRLANYGYTF
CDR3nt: TGTGCCAGCAGTTTCGGGGTCCGCCGGTTAGCTAACTATGGCTACACCTTC

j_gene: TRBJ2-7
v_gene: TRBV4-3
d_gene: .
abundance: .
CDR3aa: CASSQDRRGGEYEQYF
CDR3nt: TGCGCCAGCAGCCAAGACCGGAGGGGGGGGGAATACGAGCAGTACTTC

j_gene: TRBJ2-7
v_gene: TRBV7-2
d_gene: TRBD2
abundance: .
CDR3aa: CASSPSGGRAYEQYF
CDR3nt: TGTGCCAGCAGCCCTAGCGGGGGGCGAGCCTACGAGCAGTACTTC

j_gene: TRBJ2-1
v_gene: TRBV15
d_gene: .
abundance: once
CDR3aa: CATSRDPNNEQFF
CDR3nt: TGTGCCACCAGCAGAGATCCTAACAATGAGCAGTTCTTC

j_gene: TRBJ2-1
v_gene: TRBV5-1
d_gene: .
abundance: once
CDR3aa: CASSLDPGSKFF
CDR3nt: TGCGCCAGCAGCTTGGATCCGGGAAGTAAGTTCTTC

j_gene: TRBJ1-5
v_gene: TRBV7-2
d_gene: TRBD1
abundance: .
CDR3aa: CASSLDRGSNQPQHF
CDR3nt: TGTGCCAGCAGCTTGGACAGGGGATCCAATCAGCCCCAGCATTTT

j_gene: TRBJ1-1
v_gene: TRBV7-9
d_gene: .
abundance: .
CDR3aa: CASSLLTRDNTEAFF
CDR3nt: TGTGCCAGCAGCTTATTGACCAGGGATAACACTGAAGCTTTCTTT

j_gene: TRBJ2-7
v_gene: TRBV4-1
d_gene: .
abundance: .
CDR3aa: CASSQDSEGREQYF
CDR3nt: TGCGCCAGCAGCCAAGATTCAGAGGGACGCGAGCAGTACTTC

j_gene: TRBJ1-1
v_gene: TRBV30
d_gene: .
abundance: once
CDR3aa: CAWRLSRHETEAFF
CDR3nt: TGTGCCTGGAGGTTAAGTCGGCATGAAACTGAAGCTTTCTTT

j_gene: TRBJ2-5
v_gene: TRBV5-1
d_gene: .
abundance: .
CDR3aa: CASSFTAQETQYF
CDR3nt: TGCGCCAGCAGCTTCACGGCCCAAGAGACCCAGTACTTC

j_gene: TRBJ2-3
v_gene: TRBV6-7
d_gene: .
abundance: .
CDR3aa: CASRLPEGNTQYF
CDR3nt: TGTGCCAGCAGGCTACCAGAAGGGAATACGCAGTATTTT

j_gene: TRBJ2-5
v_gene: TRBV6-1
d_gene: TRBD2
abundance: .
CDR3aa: CASSERILAGEGTQYF
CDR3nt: TGTGCCAGCAGTGAAAGAATTCTAGCGGGAGAGGGGACCCAGTACTTC

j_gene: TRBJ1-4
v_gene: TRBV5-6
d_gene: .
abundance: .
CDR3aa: CASEGLGREKLFF
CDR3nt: TGTGCCAGCGAGGGACTGGGAAGAGAAAAACTGTTTTTT

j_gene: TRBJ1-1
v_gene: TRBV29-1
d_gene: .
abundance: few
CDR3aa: CSVVRGSNTEAFF
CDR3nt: TGCAGCGTTGTAAGGGGAAGTAACACTGAAGCTTTCTTT

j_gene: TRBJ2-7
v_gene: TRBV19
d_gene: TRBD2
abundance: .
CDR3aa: CASSIGLAGVTYEQYF
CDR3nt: TGTGCCAGTAGTATAGGACTAGCGGGTGTAACCTACGAGCAGTACTTC

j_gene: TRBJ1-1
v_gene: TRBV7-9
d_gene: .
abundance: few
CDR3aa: CASSFTGMNTEAFF
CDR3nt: TGTGCCAGCAGCTTCACGGGAATGAACACTGAAGCTTTCTTT

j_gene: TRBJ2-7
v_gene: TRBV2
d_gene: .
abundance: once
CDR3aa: CASRGLTGTYEQYF
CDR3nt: TGTGCCAGCAGAGGCCTGACGGGGACCTACGAGCAGTACTTC

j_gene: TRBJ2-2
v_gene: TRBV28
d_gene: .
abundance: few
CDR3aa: CASIWGNTGELFF
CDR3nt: TGTGCCAGCATATGGGGGAACACCGGGGAGCTGTTTTTT

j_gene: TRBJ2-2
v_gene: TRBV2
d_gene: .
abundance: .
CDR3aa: CASSLLVTGELFF
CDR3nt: TGTGCCAGCAGTCTACTAGTCACCGGGGAGCTGTTTTTT

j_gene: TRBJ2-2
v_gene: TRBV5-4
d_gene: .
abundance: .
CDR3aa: CASSFTGRGDTGELFF
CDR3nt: TGTGCCAGCAGCTTCACAGGGAGGGGGGACACCGGGGAGCTGTTTTTT

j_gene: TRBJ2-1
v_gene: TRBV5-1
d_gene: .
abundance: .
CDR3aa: CASSPLGGGYNEQFF
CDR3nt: TGCGCCAGCAGCCCCCTAGGGGGTGGATACAATGAGCAGTTCTTC

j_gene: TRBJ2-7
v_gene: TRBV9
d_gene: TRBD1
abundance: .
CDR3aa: CASSDGQGDYEQYF
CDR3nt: TGTGCCAGCAGCGACGGACAGGGAGACTACGAGCAGTACTTC

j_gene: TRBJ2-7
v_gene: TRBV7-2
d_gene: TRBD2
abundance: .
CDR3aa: CASSSGLAGGEQYF
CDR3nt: TGTGCCAGCAGCTCGGGACTAGCGGGAGGCGAGCAGTACTTC

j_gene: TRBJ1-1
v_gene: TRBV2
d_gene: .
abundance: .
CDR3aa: CASSPIPAYSKTEAFF
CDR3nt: TGTGCCAGCAGCCCCATACCCGCCTATTCTAAGACTGAAGCTTTCTTT

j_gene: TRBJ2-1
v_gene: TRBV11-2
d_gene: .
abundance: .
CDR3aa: CASSLGGVLSPEQFF
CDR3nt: TGTGCCAGCAGCTTAGGGGGGGTTTTGTCCCCGGAGCAGTTCTTC

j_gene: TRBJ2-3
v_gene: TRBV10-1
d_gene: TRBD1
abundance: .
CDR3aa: CASSELTGEADTQYF
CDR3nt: TGCGCCAGCAGTGAGCTGACAGGGGAGGCAGATACGCAGTATTTT

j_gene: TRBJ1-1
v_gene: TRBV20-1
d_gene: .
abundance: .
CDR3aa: CSATPAVEAFF
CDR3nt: TGCAGTGCTACCCCGGCGGTTGAAGCTTTCTTT

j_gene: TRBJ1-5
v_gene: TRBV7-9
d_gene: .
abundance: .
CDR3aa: CASSLTGNQPQHF
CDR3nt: TGTGCCAGCAGCTTAACAGGGAATCAGCCCCAGCATTTT

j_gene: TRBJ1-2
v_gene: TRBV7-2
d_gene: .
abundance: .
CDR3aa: CASSQYIWGDGYTF
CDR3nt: TGTGCCAGCAGCCAGTACATCTGGGGGGATGGCTACACCTTC

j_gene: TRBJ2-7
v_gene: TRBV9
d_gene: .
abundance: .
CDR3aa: CASSVAGTTGEQYF
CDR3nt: TGTGCCAGCAGCGTAGCTGGAACGACAGGCGAGCAGTACTTC

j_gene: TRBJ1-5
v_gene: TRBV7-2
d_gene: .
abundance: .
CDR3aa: CASSYRDGQPQHF
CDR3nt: TGTGCCAGCAGCTACAGGGATGGTCAGCCCCAGCATTTT

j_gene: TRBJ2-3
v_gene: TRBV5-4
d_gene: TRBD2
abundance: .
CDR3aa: CASSRGLPRAQDTQYF
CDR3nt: TGTGCCAGCAGCAGGGGACTACCCCGGGCGCAAGATACGCAGTATTTT

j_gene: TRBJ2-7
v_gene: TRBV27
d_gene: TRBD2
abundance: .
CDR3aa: CASSFGSGGSYEQYF
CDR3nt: TGTGCCAGCAGTTTCGGGTCGGGGGGCTCCTACGAGCAGTACTTC

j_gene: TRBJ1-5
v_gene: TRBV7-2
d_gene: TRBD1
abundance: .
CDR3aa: CASSIRQGGNQPQHF
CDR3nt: TGTGCCAGCAGCATAAGACAGGGAGGCAATCAGCCCCAGCATTTT

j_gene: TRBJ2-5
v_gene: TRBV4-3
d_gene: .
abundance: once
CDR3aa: CASSRRVYLETQYF
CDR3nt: TGCGCCAGCAGCCGCAGGGTCTATCTTGAGACCCAGTACTTC

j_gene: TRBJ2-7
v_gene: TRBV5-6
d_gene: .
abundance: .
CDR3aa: CASTRTSSYEQYF
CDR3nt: TGTGCCAGCACCCGGACAAGTAGCTACGAGCAGTACTTC

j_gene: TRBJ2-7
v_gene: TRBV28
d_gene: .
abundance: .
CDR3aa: CASSVPGHLYEQYF
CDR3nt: TGTGCCAGCAGTGTCCCGGGACACCTCTACGAGCAGTACTTC

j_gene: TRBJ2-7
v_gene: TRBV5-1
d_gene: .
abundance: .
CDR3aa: CASSLDPLSYEQYF
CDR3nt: TGCGCCAGCAGCTTGGATCCGCTATCCTACGAGCAGTACTTC

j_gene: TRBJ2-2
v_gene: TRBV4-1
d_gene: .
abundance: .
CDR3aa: CASSQNIGTFTGELFF
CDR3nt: TGCGCCAGCAGCCAAAACATCGGGACTTTCACCGGGGAGCTGTTTTTT

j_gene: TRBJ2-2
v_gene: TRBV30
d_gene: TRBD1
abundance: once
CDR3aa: CAWGTGGWTGELFF
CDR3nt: TGTGCCTGGGGGACAGGGGGCTGGACCGGGGAGCTGTTTTTT

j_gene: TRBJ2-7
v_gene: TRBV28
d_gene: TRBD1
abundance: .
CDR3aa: CASTQTGPPYEQYF
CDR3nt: TGTGCCAGCACCCAGACAGGGCCCCCTTACGAGCAGTACTTC

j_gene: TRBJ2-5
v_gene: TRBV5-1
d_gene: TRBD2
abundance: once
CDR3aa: CASRTGGQETQYF
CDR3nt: TGCGCCAGCCGAACGGGGGGCCAAGAGACCCAGTACTTC

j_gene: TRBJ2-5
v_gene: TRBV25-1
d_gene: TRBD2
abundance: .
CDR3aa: CASSEFRGGGLETQYF
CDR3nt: TGTGCCAGCAGTGAATTTCGGGGCGGGGGGTTAGAGACCCAGTACTTC

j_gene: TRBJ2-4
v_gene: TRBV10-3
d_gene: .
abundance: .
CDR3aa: CATSEAKNIQYF
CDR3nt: TGTGCCACGTCGGAGGCCAAAAACATTCAGTACTTC

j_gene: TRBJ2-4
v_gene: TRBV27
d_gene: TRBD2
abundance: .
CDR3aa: CASSPGGGGYIQYF
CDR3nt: TGTGCCAGCAGCCCGGGGGGGGGTGGGTACATTCAGTACTTC

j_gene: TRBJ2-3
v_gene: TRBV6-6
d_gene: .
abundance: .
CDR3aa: CASSYTGSTDTQYF
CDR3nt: TGTGCCAGCAGTTATACAGGTAGCACAGATACGCAGTATTTT

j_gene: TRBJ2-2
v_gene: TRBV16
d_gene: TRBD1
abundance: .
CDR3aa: CASSGGGTGIAGELFF
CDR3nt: TGTGCCAGCAGCGGCGGTGGGACAGGGATCGCCGGGGAGCTGTTTTTT

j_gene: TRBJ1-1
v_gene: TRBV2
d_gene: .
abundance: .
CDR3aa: CASRAQRQMNTEAFF
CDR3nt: TGTGCCAGCAGGGCACAACGACAGATGAACACTGAAGCTTTCTTT

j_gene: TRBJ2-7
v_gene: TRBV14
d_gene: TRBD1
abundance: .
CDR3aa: CASSQDAGQGGYEQYF
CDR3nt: TGTGCCAGCAGCCAAGATGCGGGACAGGGGGGCTACGAGCAGTACTTC

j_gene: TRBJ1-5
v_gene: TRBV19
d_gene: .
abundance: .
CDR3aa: CASSIVGQPQHF
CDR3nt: TGTGCCAGTAGTATAGTCGGTCAGCCCCAGCATTTT

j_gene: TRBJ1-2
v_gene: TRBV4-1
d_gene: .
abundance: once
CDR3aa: CASSQGVGQRYGYTF
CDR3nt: TGCGCCAGCAGCCAAGGGGTGGGACAACGTTATGGCTACACCTTC

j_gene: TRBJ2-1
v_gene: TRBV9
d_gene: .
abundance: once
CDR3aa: CATSRDSTYNEQFF
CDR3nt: TGTGCCACCAGCCGGGACTCGACCTACAATGAGCAGTTCTTC

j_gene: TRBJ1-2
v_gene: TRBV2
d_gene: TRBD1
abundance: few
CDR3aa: CASSPGQGAFGYTF
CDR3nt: TGTGCCAGCAGTCCGGGACAGGGGGCGTTTGGCTACACCTTC